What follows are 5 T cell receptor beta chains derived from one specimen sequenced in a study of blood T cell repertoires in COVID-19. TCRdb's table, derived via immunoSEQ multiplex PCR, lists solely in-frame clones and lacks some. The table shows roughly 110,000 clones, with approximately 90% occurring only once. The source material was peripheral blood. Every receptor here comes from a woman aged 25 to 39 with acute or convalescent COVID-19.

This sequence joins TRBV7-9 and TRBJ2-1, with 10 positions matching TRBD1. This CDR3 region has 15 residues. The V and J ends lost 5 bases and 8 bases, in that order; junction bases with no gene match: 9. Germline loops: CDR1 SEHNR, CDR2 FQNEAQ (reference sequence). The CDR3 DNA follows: TGTGCCAGCAGCCAAAGACAGGGGGCGATCCATGAGCAGTTCTTC. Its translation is CASSQRQGAIHEQFF.

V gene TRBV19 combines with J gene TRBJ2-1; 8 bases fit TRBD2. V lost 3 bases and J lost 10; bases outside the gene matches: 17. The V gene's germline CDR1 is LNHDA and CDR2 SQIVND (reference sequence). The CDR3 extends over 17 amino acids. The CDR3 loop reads CASSMPSGSLPSGEQFF. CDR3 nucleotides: TGTGCCAGTAGTATGCCGAGCGGGAGCCTTCCGAGCGGCGAGCAGTTCTTC. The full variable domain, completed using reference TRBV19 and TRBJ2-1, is DGGITQSPKYLFRKEGQNVTLSCEQNLNHDAMYWYRQDPGQGLRLIYYSQIVNDFQKGDIAEGYSVSREKKESFPLTVTSAQKNPTAFYLCASSMPSGSLPSGEQFFGPGTRLTVL.

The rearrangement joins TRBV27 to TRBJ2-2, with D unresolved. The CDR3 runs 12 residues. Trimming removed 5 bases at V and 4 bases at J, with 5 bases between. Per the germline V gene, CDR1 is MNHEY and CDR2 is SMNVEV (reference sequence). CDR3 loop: CASSPSTGELFF. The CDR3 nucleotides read TGTGCCAGCAGTCCCAGCACCGGGGAGCTGTTTTTT.

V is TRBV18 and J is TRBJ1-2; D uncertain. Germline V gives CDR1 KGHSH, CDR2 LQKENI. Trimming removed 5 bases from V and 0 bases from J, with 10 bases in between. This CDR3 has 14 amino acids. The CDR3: CASSSTVPNYGYTF. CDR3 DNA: TGTGCCAGCTCATCAACAGTCCCTAACTATGGCTACACCTTC.

DNA for the CDR3: TGTGCCAGCAGTTTCCACAGGGGGCGTTTCTATGGCTACACCTTC. The encoded protein is CASSFHRGRFYGYTF. The chain recombines TRBV28 with TRBJ1-2, with 9 bases that match TRBD1. V shed 3 bases and J 4 bases; nucleotides not matched to a gene: 6. There are 15 residues in the CDR3. The germline gives CDR1 MDHEN, CDR2 SYDVKM.